One sample yielded the 18 T cell receptor beta chains listed below, sequenced in a study of T cell responses to AZD1222 COVID-19 vaccine. Clones were read by immunoSEQ multiplex PCR, and TCRdb kept only the in-frame ones, dropping some. The sample shows around 170,000 clones, over 75% of them seen only once. The sample in question was peripheral blood, obtained on day 0 of AZD1222 vaccination. These receptors all stem from an adult in good health.

The chain recombines TRBV6-5 with TRBJ1-5, with D uncertain. CDR1 and CDR2 from the germline V gene are MNHEY and SVGAGI. Trimming shortened V by 7 bases and J by 2 bases, and 9 bases separated the two germline ends. The CDR3 is 13 residues long. CDR3 sequence reads: CASKPRGNQPQHF. The CDR3 coding sequence is TGTGCCAGCAAACCACGGGGCAATCAGCCCCAGCATTTT.

V is TRBV27 and J is TRBJ1-2; no clear D. The V and J ends lost 1 base and 8 bases respectively, with 11 bases between them. This CDR3 region has 13 residues. CDR1 is MNHEY and CDR2 is SMNVEV in the germline V gene (reference sequence). The chain's CDR3 is CASSLYGGVGYTF. The CDR3 DNA is TGTGCCAGCAGTTTATATGGCGGTGTGGGCTACACCTTC.

This clone has more than one count but fewer than ten. The chain recombines TRBV15 with TRBJ1-2, with D hard to call. The CDR3 covers 14 residues. Trimming stripped 3 bases from V and 6 bases from J, with 14 bases between. Looked up from germline, CDR1 is LNHNV and CDR2 is YYDKDF (reference sequence). The CDR3 DNA reads TGTGCCACCAGCAGGGGGAGGGCGGATCATGGCTACACCTTC. It codes for CATSRGRADHGYTF. The full variable domain, with the rest looked up from reference TRBV15 and TRBJ1-2, is DAMVIQNPRYQVTQFGKPVTLSCSQTLNHNVMYWYQQKSSQAPKLLFHYYDKDFNNEADTPDNFQSRRPNTSFCFLDIRSPGLGDTAMYLCATSRGRADHGYTFGSGTRLTVV.

The count of this clone is one. This chain uses TRBV10-3 with TRBJ1-2, with TRBD1 matching over 10 bases. Unmatched junction bases numbered 5, after V lost 4 bases and J lost 6 bases. This CDR3 is 14 amino acids long. Per germline, CDR1 ENHRY and CDR2 SYGVKD. Here the CDR3 DNA reads TGTGCCATCAGTGGGCTGGGGACAGGGGATGGCTACACCTTC. Translated: CAISGLGTGDGYTF.

CDR3 nucleotides: TGTGCCAGCAGCTCTTCAGGGTGGGGCAATCAGCCCCAGCATTTT. This codes for CASSSSGWGNQPQHF. This chain links TRBV5-5 with TRBJ1-5; a possible D gene is TRBD1 (5 bases). Germline values: CDR1 SGHKS, CDR2 YYEKEE (reference sequence). V lost 3 bases and J lost 2, with 12 bases in between. This CDR3 comprises 15 residues.

This clone was seen a single time. The gene calls are TRBV28 and TRBJ1-2; tentative D call: TRBD1 (5 bases). Germline-derived CDR1 and CDR2 are MDHEN and SYDVKM. The CDR3 contains 15 residues. V dropped 5 bases and J dropped 6 bases, with 19 bases sitting between them. CDR3 loop: CASSDDRDAVDGYTF. In DNA, the CDR3 is TGTGCCAGCAGTGACGACCGGGACGCAGTAGATGGCTACACCTTC.

V and J are TRBV9 and TRBJ1-3, with D maybe TRBD1 (5 bases). The CDR3 loop spans 17 amino acids. Germline values: CDR1 SGDLS, CDR2 YYNGEE. The V end was cut by 3 bases, the J end by 0 bases, with 16 bases between. The DNA for the CDR3 is TGTGCCAGCAGCGACCCCGGGGGGATCTACTCTGGAAACACCATATATTTT. Translation gives CASSDPGGIYSGNTIYF.

The chain couples TRBV21-1 to TRBJ2-1; the table calls TRBD2, which could not be checked here. TRBV21-1 is designated a pseudogene. CDR3 length: 18 residues. Here the CDR3 DNA reads TGTGCCAGCAGCAAAGCCACGCGTGGGGGGACGAATTACAATGAGCAGTTCTTC. It translates to CASSKATRGGTNYNEQFF.

The chain links TRBV18 to TRBJ1-3; no firm D call. Germline lookup yields CDR1 KGHSH and CDR2 LQKENI. Trimming took off 3 bases at V and 0 bases at J, with 9 bases between the two ends. This CDR3 spans 15 amino acids. The CDR3 reads CASSPVPSSGNTIYF. DNA for the CDR3: TGTGCCAGCTCACCGGTCCCCAGCTCTGGAAACACCATATATTTT.

This CDR3 reads CASSSYGTGSGGTEAFF. The CDR3, as DNA: TGTGCCAGCAGTTCATACGGGACAGGGTCGGGGGGCACTGAAGCTTTCTTT. The chain combines TRBV28 with TRBJ1-1; 9 bases line up with TRBD1. CDR3 size: 17 residues. J was trimmed by 4 bases and V by 4 bases; bases with no gene match: 13. Germline lookup yields CDR1 MDHEN and CDR2 SYDVKM. Variable domain in full (rest from reference TRBV28 and TRBJ1-1): DVKVTQSSRYLVKRTGEKVFLECVQDMDHENMFWYRQDPGLGLRLIYFSYDVKMKEKGDIPEGYSVSREKKERFSLILESASTNQTSMYLCASSSYGTGSGGTEAFFGQGTRLTVV.

V gene TRBV6-5 combines with J gene TRBJ1-4; D is possibly TRBD1 (5 bases). From germline, CDR1 is MNHEY and CDR2 SVGAGI. CDR3 length: 16 residues. Between the trimmed V and J ends, which lost 2 bases and 8 bases, there was a span of 18 bases. CDR3 in amino acids: CASSYGGGLGGEKLFF. For the CDR3, the DNA is TGTGCCAGCAGTTACGGGGGGGGTTTGGGTGGCGAAAAACTGTTTTTT.

The chain combines TRBV7-8 with TRBJ1-3, with 7 bases that match TRBD1. This CDR3 contains 16 residues. Germline V CDR1 and CDR2: SGHVS, FQNEAQ. Trimming at V came to 1 base and at J to 4 bases, leaving 7 bases not matched to a gene. CDR3 protein: CASSLGGGGPGNTIYF. DNA of the CDR3: TGTGCCAGCAGCTTAGGTGGAGGGGGCCCGGGAAACACCATATATTTT.

The V call is TRBV10-3, the J call TRBJ2-3; D is perhaps TRBD2 (6 bases). There are 16 residues in the CDR3. Germline-derived CDR1 and CDR2 are ENHRY and SYGVKD. V lost 4 bases and J 4 bases, leaving 18 bases between the germline ends. The CDR3 DNA follows: TGTGCCATCAGTGCCGAGGAGGGGCCGCACGCAGATACGCAGTATTTT. Its protein is CAISAEEGPHADTQYF.

The chain employs TRBV10-2 and TRBJ1-1; tentative D call: TRBD1 (5 bases). This CDR3 spans 17 amino acids. V was cut by 4 bases and J by 6 bases, with 24 bases left in between. Germline CDR1 is WSHSY and CDR2 is SAAADI. In nucleotides, the CDR3 is TGCGCCAGCAGTGGGACGGGGGGAAGTTCTCTGGTGGCTGAAGCTTTCTTT. The encoded protein is CASSGTGGSSLVAEAFF.

The chain joins TRBV3-1 (or the pseudogene TRBV3-2) to TRBJ1-3, with a possible D match to TRBD1 (6 bases). This CDR3 has 15 residues. In germline, CDR1 is LGHDT, CDR2 YNNKEL (reference sequence). The V end was cut by 3 bases, the J end by 4 bases, with 13 bases between. For the CDR3, the DNA is TGTGCCAGCAGCCACTGGGGGGCGAAAGGAAACACCATATATTTT. It is translated as CASSHWGAKGNTIYF.

This rearrangement joins TRBV7-9 to TRBJ1-6; tentative D call: TRBD1 (6 bases). Trimming took off 1 base at V and 3 bases at J, with 13 bases between the two ends. In germline, CDR1 is SEHNR, CDR2 FQNEAQ (reference sequence). This CDR3 contains 17 residues. Here the CDR3 reads CASSLGGSGVYNSPLHF. Here the CDR3 DNA reads TGTGCCAGCAGCTTAGGAGGGTCAGGGGTCTATAATTCACCCCTCCACTTT.

This chain connects TRBV4-1 to TRBJ2-1; 14 nucleotides align to TRBD2. After removal of 6 bases from V and 6 bases from J, the junction contained 10 bases not matched to a gene. CDR3 size: 17 residues. Germline CDR1 MGHRA, CDR2 YSYEKL. This CDR3 reads CASRRVGTSGGSNEQFF. CDR3 in DNA: TGCGCCAGCAGGCGCGTAGGGACTAGCGGGGGATCCAATGAGCAGTTCTTC.

This clone has a single count. The genes are TRBV11-2 and TRBJ1-1, with TRBD1 identical over 7 bases. This CDR3 spans 13 amino acids. The ends lost 1 base at V and 4 bases at J; junction bases unmatched: 0. The germline gives CDR1 SGHAT, CDR2 FQNNGV. CDR3 amino acids: CASSLGQGTEAFF. CDR3 sequence (DNA): TGTGCCAGCAGCTTAGGACAGGGCACTGAAGCTTTCTTT.